The clone carrying this T cell receptor (beta chain) was recorded only once. Its antigen is currently unknown. Between the trimmed V and J ends, which lost 0 bases and 0 bases, there was a span of 9 bases. The CDR3 totals 16 residues. This specimen comes from a study of Ad26.COV2.S vaccination and SARS-CoV-2 variants. On the study more broadly: COV1001, an Ad26.COV2.S trial, supplied this vaccine-arm donor.

Repertoires were generated with immunoSEQ multiplex PCR, while TCRdb's copy carries only in-frame clones and drops some. The data contain hundreds of thousands of clones, about 89% of them singletons. Regarding treatment: roughly 20 received Ad26.COV2.S at low or high dose, single or two shots; about 5 received placebo; per-sample allocation not given. Sampling took place 63 days after the first vaccine or placebo injection. Boston provided a donor who was an adult aged 18-55 years. An Ad26 vector expressing Wuhan-strain SARS-CoV-2 spike constituted the vaccine. Study observations and caveats: Comparability of non-spike TCR breadth was observed across vaccine and placebo recipients.

The source material was peripheral blood, sampled in a trial of Ad26.COV2.S vaccine versus placebo. The chain carries TRBV23-1 and TRBJ1-3; no reliable D call. TRBV23-1 qualifies as an ORF whose function is uncertain. This clonotype originated in a person between 18 and 59 years old who received the Ad26.COV2.S COVID-19 vaccine or a placebo. CDR3 sequence reads: CASSQSTGVSGNTIYF. The CDR3 region has the DNA TGCGCCAGCAGTCAATCGACGGGAGTCTCTGGAAACACCATATATTTT.